The text below deals with one TCR beta chain. The antigen remains unidentified. The length of the CDR3 is 13 residues. Looked up from germline, CDR1 is SGHAT and CDR2 is FQNNGV. With 5 bases removed from V and 6 bases from J, the gap between germline ends came to 13 bases. This sample stems from a study of shared clonotypes between healthy human individuals. Study summary: Participating donors consisted of a couple of women and a few men aged 18 to 49.

Profiling relied on immunoSEQ multiplex PCR, and the TCRdb table lists in-frame clones only, not all of them. The sample holds a few million clones, over 85% seen once. Whole-study findings and limits: Naive subsets usually exceeded memory subsets in estimated richness. Generation of non-shared clonotypes was less probable than generation of clonotypes shared by all four donors. Shared clonotypes: roughly 4.5% naive CD4, around 3.5% naive CD8, over 2% memory CD4, 0.4% to 0.45% memory CD8.

V usage is TRBV11-2 and J usage is TRBJ1-2, with D unclear. The source of this sequence is a man younger than 35 in good health. Some clones in this sample may be carry-over from other donors' samples. Sequences were obtained from naive CD4+ T cells from PBMCs. Regarding subset: CD45RA+ positively selected. This CDR3 reads CASSPRARHGYTF. The DNA for the CDR3 is TGTGCCAGCAGCCCCCGAGCCAGGCATGGCTACACCTTC.